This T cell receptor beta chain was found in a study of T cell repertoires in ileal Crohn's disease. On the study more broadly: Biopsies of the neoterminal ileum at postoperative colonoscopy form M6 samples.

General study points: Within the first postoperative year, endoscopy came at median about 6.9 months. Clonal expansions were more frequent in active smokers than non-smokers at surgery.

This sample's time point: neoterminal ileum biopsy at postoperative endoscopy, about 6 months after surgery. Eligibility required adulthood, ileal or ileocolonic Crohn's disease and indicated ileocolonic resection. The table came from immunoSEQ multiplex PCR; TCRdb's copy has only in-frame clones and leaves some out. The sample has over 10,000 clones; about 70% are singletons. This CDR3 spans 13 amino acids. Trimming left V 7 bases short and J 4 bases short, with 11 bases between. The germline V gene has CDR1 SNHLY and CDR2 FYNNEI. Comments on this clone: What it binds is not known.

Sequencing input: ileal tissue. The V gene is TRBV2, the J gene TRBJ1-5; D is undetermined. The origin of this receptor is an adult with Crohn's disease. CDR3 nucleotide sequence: TGTGCCAGCACCCCGGGTCGTAATCAGCCCCAGCATTTT. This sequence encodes CASTPGRNQPQHF.